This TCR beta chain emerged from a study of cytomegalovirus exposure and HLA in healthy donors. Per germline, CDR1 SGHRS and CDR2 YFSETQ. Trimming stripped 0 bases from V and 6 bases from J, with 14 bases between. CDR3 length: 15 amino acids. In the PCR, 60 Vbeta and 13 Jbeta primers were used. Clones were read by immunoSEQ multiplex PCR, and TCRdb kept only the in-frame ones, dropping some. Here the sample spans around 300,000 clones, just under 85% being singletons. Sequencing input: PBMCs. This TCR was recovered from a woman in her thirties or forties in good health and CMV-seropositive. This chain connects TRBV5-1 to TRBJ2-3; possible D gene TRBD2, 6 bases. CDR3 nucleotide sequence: TGCGCCAGCAGCTTGGATACTAGCAGACGTGATACGCAGTATTTT. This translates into CASSLDTSRRDTQYF.